This is a list of T cell receptor beta chains from one sample in a study of beta chain features in type 1 diabetes. Here immunoSEQ multiplex PCR was the method, and the copy in TCRdb shows in-frame clones only, minus some. The repertoire holds 600,000 to 700,000 clones, with roughly an eighth as singletons. Sequences were obtained from naive CD4+ T cells from blood. The source of these receptors is a man aged 18 to 29 with type 1 diabetes. The CDR3 runs from the conserved cysteine through the conserved F or W. D genes are given only for firm matches. Clone size is stated in some rows and not others, as once, few, many or a class when expanded.

TGTGCCAGCAGCTCAGTACTAAGCACAGATACGCAGTATTTT | CASSSVLSTDTQYF | few | TRBV5-4 | - | TRBJ2-3
TGTGCCAGCAGCATCAGGGGGCCTTCCTACGAGCAGTACTTC | CASSIRGPSYEQYF | - | TRBV6-6 | TRBD1 | TRBJ2-7
TGTGCCAGCAGTTGGGACGGGTACTACGAGCAGTACTTC | CASSWDGYYEQYF | once | TRBV2 | - | TRBJ2-7
TGCGCCAGCAGCTTGTCAGCGGGGATGAACACTGAAGCTTTCTTT | CASSLSAGMNTEAFF | - | TRBV5-1 | - | TRBJ1-1
TGCAGCGTGGGGGGCCTCAAGGGGCTCTACGAGCAGTACTTC | CSVGGLKGLYEQYF | few | TRBV29-1 | - | TRBJ2-7
TGTGCCAGCAGCTTAGGCAGGAGGGATGATGAAGCTTTCTTT | CASSLGRRDDEAFF | few | TRBV7-2 | - | TRBJ1-1
TGCGCCAGCAGCTCGAACAGGGAGCCCTACAATGAGCAGTTCTTC | CASSSNREPYNEQFF | few | TRBV5-1 | - | TRBJ2-1
TGTGCCAGCAGTTCGATACAGGGGGGTATCGGCTACGAGCAGTACTTC | CASSSIQGGIGYEQYF | - | TRBV28 | TRBD1 | TRBJ2-7
TGTGCCTGGAGTGTGGGGACTCTTCAAGAGACCCAGTACTTC | CAWSVGTLQETQYF | - | TRBV30 | - | TRBJ2-5
TGTGCCAGCGGTTCACAGGGAGACACTGAAGCTTTCTTT | CASGSQGDTEAFF | - | TRBV2 | - | TRBJ1-1
TGTGCCAGCAGCCCGGCCCTTCAAGAGACCCAGTACTTC | CASSPALQETQYF | few | TRBV7-9 | - | TRBJ2-5
TGTGCCAGCAGCCAGGGGACGGCTAATTCACCCCTCCACTTT | CASSQGTANSPLHF | few | TRBV14 | - | TRBJ1-6
TGCGCCAGCAGCACGGGTGCGTACAATGAGCAGTTCTTC | CASSTGAYNEQFF | - | TRBV5-1 | - | TRBJ2-1
TGTGCCTGGATCCTGACTAGCGGGGGAACCTACGAGCAGTACTTC | CAWILTSGGTYEQYF | - | TRBV30 | TRBD2 | TRBJ2-7
TGTGCCACCAGCGGGGGGGAGCGGGACCGCTCCTACAATGAGCAGTTCTTC | CATSGGERDRSYNEQFF | - | TRBV15 | TRBD2 | TRBJ2-1
TGTGCCAGCAGAAACCTATACCAAACACAAGTCGGGGAGCTGTTTTTT | CASRNLYQTQVGELFF | - | TRBV2 | - | TRBJ2-2
TGTGCCAGCGTCACAGGGGGCGCGGGCACAGATACGCAGTATTTT | CASVTGGAGTDTQYF | - | TRBV6-5 | TRBD1 | TRBJ2-3
TGTGCCAGCAGCCAAGCAGGGGGCGCGGGGAATGAGCAGTTCTTC | CASSQAGGAGNEQFF | - | TRBV14 | TRBD1 | TRBJ2-1
TGCGCCAGCAGCTTGGAACAGGCCGACTCTGGAAACACCATATATTTT | CASSLEQADSGNTIYF | - | TRBV5-1 | - | TRBJ1-3
TGTGCCAGCAGTGGCGAGGGTGGCTACACCTTC | CASSGEGGYTF | few | TRBV25-1 | - | TRBJ1-2
TGTGCCAGCAGCTTAGCTGGGACAGGGCAAAAGGACTTC | CASSLAGTGQKDF | - | TRBV7-9 | TRBD1 | TRBJ2-7
TGTGCCTGGAGCGCCGGGACTGGAGTAAATTCACCCCTCCACTTT | CAWSAGTGVNSPLHF | - | TRBV30 | - | TRBJ1-6
TGTGCCAGCAGGGACCGGACTAGCGGGTTGGATACGCAGTATTTT | CASRDRTSGLDTQYF | - | TRBV7-2 | TRBD2 | TRBJ2-3
TGTGCCAGCAGTGGGCGGGAGGGTGGCTACACCTTC | CASSGREGGYTF | few | TRBV28 | - | TRBJ1-2
TGTGCCAGCAGTTCCCCGCGGGAGGCGGATGGCTACACCTTC | CASSSPREADGYTF | - | TRBV27 | - | TRBJ1-2
TGTGCCTGGAGTGTACGAGGCAGGGGAAAACTGTTTTTT | CAWSVRGRGKLFF | few | TRBV30 | - | TRBJ1-4
TGTGCCAGCAGTGATGGGCAGGGCAATGGCAATCAGCCCCAGCATTTT | CASSDGQGNGNQPQHF | - | TRBV6-1 | - | TRBJ1-5
TGTGCCAGCAGTGAAGTCGGCAGCAATAGCAATCAGCCCCAGCATTTT | CASSEVGSNSNQPQHF | few | TRBV6-1 | - | TRBJ1-5
TGTGCCAGTAGTACCCGGCTGCCCGTCCCAGAGACCCAGTACTTC | CASSTRLPVPETQYF | few | TRBV19 | - | TRBJ2-5
TGTGCCTGGGATGCAGGGGGGGAAGATCAGCCCCAGCATTTT | CAWDAGGEDQPQHF | few | TRBV30 | TRBD1 | TRBJ1-5
TGCGCCAGCAGCTTGGGGCATGGGGCCGACTATGGCTACACCTTC | CASSLGHGADYGYTF | - | TRBV5-1 | - | TRBJ1-2
TGTGCCAGCAGTGATCCCAGACTTTGGACCCAGTACTTC | CASSDPRLWTQYF | - | TRBV6-5 | - | TRBJ2-5
TGTGCCTGGAGCTACTCCGGGACAGCGAACACCGGGGAGCTGTTTTTT | CAWSYSGTANTGELFF | few | TRBV30 | TRBD1 | TRBJ2-2
TGTGCCAGCAGTTCCGAATGGCAAACCTACGAGCAGTACTTC | CASSSEWQTYEQYF | - | TRBV27 | - | TRBJ2-7
TGTGCCAGCAGCCTGATCCCGGGAACTTTCTATGGCTACACCTTC | CASSLIPGTFYGYTF | few | TRBV7-9 | - | TRBJ1-2
TGTGCCAGCAGGACAGGGTGGGCTTTCTTT | CASRTGWAFF | - | TRBV27 | TRBD1 | TRBJ1-1
TGTGCCATCAGTGACCAGCGGGGGGGAGATGAGCAGTTCTTC | CAISDQRGGDEQFF | few | TRBV10-3 | TRBD2 | TRBJ2-1
TGCGCCAGCAGCTTCTCCGGGACAGGGAACACTGAAGCTTTCTTT | CASSFSGTGNTEAFF | few | TRBV5-1 | TRBD1 | TRBJ1-1
TGTGCCAGCAGTGATAAGCTGGGACAGGGCACTGAAGCTTTCTTT | CASSDKLGQGTEAFF | - | TRBV2 | TRBD1 | TRBJ1-1
TGTGCCATTTCAGGGGGCCAGCAAGAGACCCAGTACTTC | CAISGGQQETQYF | - | TRBV10-3 | TRBD1 | TRBJ2-5
TGTGCCAGCACAACAGAACAGGACAATGAGCAGTTCTTC | CASTTEQDNEQFF | - | TRBV6-1 | - | TRBJ2-1
TGTGCCTGGAGTAGAAGAGACAATCAGCCCCAGCATTTT | CAWSRRDNQPQHF | - | TRBV30 | - | TRBJ1-5
TGTGCCAGCAGCGCCCCGGGACAGGGAGGCACAGGGGCCAACGTCCTGACTTTC | CASSAPGQGGTGANVLTF | - | TRBV5-6 | TRBD1 | TRBJ2-6
TGTGCCAGCAGCCCACAGGGGCCCAATTCACCCCTCCACTTT | CASSPQGPNSPLHF | - | TRBV7-3 | TRBD1 | TRBJ1-6
TGTGCCAGCTCACCACAGGGGGATTCGACTGGGGCCAACGTCCTGACTTTC | CASSPQGDSTGANVLTF | - | TRBV18 | - | TRBJ2-6
TGTGCCAGCAGCTTAAGTAGGGCGGGGGCCCAAGAGACCCAGTACTTC | CASSLSRAGAQETQYF | - | TRBV13 | - | TRBJ2-5
TGTGCCACCAGCAGCCCATGGACTAGCGGGGGGGAGGAGCAGTTCTTC | CATSSPWTSGGEEQFF | few | TRBV15 | TRBD2 | TRBJ2-1
TGTGCCACCAGCAGAGATTACGTGAACACTGAAGCTTTCTTT | CATSRDYVNTEAFF | few | TRBV15 | - | TRBJ1-1
TGTGCCTGGAATTATGTAGATACGCAGTATTTT | CAWNYVDTQYF | - | TRBV30 | - | TRBJ2-3
TGCAGCGTTGCGGCAGTCGGAAGCTCCTACGAGCAGTACTTC | CSVAAVGSSYEQYF | - | TRBV29-1 | - | TRBJ2-7
TGTGCCAGCAGCCGGACAGCCTCCTATGGCTACACCTTC | CASSRTASYGYTF | few | TRBV14 | - | TRBJ1-2
TGCGCCAGCACGTTGACGGCGGGAACTGAAGCTTTCTTT | CASTLTAGTEAFF | - | TRBV4-1 | - | TRBJ1-1
TGTGCCAGCAGCCCGTCCTGGGGGGACAGCGAGGTGTACAATGAGCAGTTCTTC | CASSPSWGDSEVYNEQFF | few | TRBV7-8 | - | TRBJ2-1